A single sample is the source of the 7 T cell receptor beta chains below, sequenced in a study of vaccination and CD4 T cells after COVID-19. The Oncomine TCR Beta short-read assay generated sequence data from the DNA of cultured CD4+ T cells. TCRdb ran MiXCR on the PCR reads and lists one entry per CDR3 protein. The sample has approximately 25,000 distinct CDR3 sequences; approximately 50% are singletons. These TCRs are of unknown antigen specificity. As to treatment: approximately nine-day PBMC culture with coronavirus spike peptide pools or control peptides (ViraFEST assay). What was sequenced was CD4+ T cells from blood, cultured in vitro. The receptors originated from a human donor who had recovered from COVID-19.

The chain carries TRBV6-1 and TRBJ1-2; 7 nucleotides align to TRBD1. V shed 7 bases and J 3 bases; nucleotides not matched to a gene: 8. Germline V gene lookup returns CDR1 MNHNS and CDR2 SASEGT. The CDR3 sequence is 14 residues long. CDR3 sequence: CASKEGGQYYGYTF. CDR3 bases: TGTGCCAGCAAGGAGGGGGGACAGTACTATGGCTACACCTTC.

The rearrangement joins TRBV6-1 to TRBJ2-7; 11 bases agree with TRBD1. The length of the CDR3 is 13 residues. The V and J ends lost 6 bases and 3 bases, in that order; junction bases with no gene match: 1. Looked up from germline, CDR1 is MNHNS and CDR2 is SASEGT. CDR3 bases: TGTGCCAGCAGCGGGACAGGGGGCTACGAGCAGTACTTC. The encoded protein is CASSGTGGYEQYF.

The CDR3 DNA is TGCAGTGCTCTAAGGGGGGTACGCTCCTACGAGCAGTACTTC. Its protein product is CSALRGVRSYEQYF. The rearrangement uses TRBV20-1 and TRBJ2-7; D tentatively reads TRBD1 or TRBD2 (6 bases each). V was clipped by 5 bases and J by 0 bases, with 14 bases between them. CDR3 length: 14 residues. Germline V lookup: CDR1 DFQATT, CDR2 SNEGSKA (reference sequence).

Only a few counts were recorded for this clonotype. This sequence joins TRBV7-9 and TRBJ2-5; D remains ambiguous. Trimming took off 2 bases at V and 4 bases at J, with 5 bases between the two ends. The CDR3 contains 12 residues. CDR1 and CDR2 from the germline V gene are SEHNR and FQNEAQ (reference sequence). The CDR3 reads CASSLPGETQYF. The CDR3 DNA sequence: TGTGCCAGCAGCTTACCGGGAGAGACCCAGTACTTC. Together with reference TRBV7-9 and TRBJ2-5, the CDR3 gives the full variable domain: DTGVSQNPRHKITKRGQNVTFRCDPISEHNRLYWYRQTLGQGPEFLTYFQNEAQLEKSRLLSDRFSAERPKGSFSTLEIQRTEQGDSAMYLCASSLPGETQYFGPGTRLLVL.

The CDR3: CASSVWTGELFF. In nucleotides, the CDR3 is TGTGCCAGCAGTGTCTGGACCGGGGAGCTGTTTTTT. V gene TRBV12-3 or TRBV12-4 combines with J gene TRBJ2-2; D unresolved. V gave up 5 bases and J gave up 5 bases, with 6 bases separating them. The CDR3 extends over 12 amino acids.

A few counts support this clonotype. The chain combines TRBV7-8 with TRBJ1-2; D may be TRBD1 (6 bases). Germline loops: CDR1 SGHVS, CDR2 FQNEAQ. CDR3 length equals 15 residues. Trimming pared 1 base from V and 8 bases from J, leaving 17 bases between. The CDR3 DNA sequence: TGTGCCAGCAGCTTAGTGGTGGGGGGCCCCTCAGGCTACACCTTC. This encodes CASSLVVGGPSGYTF.

This chain uses TRBV10-3 with TRBJ1-2; 7 bases line up with TRBD1. The CDR3 runs 16 residues. CDR1 is ENHRY, CDR2 SYGVKD, per germline. The V gene end was trimmed by 3 bases and the J gene end by 1 base; junction bases not matched to a gene: 8. The DNA for the CDR3 is TGTGCCATCAGTGAAGAGACAGGGATTTATAACTATGGCTACACCTTC. It is translated as CAISEETGIYNYGYTF.